Listed below are T cell receptor beta chains from one sample, sequenced in a study of blood T cell repertoires in COVID-19. TCRdb's copy holds only in-frame clones and misses some; the assay was immunoSEQ multiplex PCR. In the table there are roughly 140,000 clones, around 84% of which are singletons. The sequenced sample consisted of peripheral blood. The receptors here all came from a woman in her fifties or sixties with acute or convalescent COVID-19. The CDR3 runs from the conserved cysteine through the conserved F or W. The D gene is left open where the match is weak. Rows give clone size only sometimes, using once, few, many, or a class for an expanded clone.

cdr3_length	v_call	d_call	clone_size	j_call	cdr3_nt	cdr3_aa
11	TRBV29-1	TRBD1	-	TRBJ1-2	TGCAGCGGAGGACAGGGAGGAGGCTACACCTTC	CSGGQGGGYTF
15	TRBV11-2	-	-	TRBJ1-5	TGTGCCAGCAGCTTAGCCGGGGTTAGCAATCAGCCCCAGCATTTT	CASSLAGVSNQPQHF
15	TRBV4-3	-	-	TRBJ1-6	TGCGCCAGCAGCCAAGAGCGGGGGGTTAATTCACCCCTCCACTTT	CASSQERGVNSPLHF
15	TRBV30	-	-	TRBJ1-2	TGTGCCTGGAGTGTAATAGGGTGGAGGAGGTATGGCTACACCTTC	CAWSVIGWRRYGYTF
13	TRBV7-9	TRBD2	-	TRBJ2-5	TGTGCCAGCAGCTCGAGCGGGGGGGAGACCCAGTACTTC	CASSSSGGETQYF
16	TRBV18	-	-	TRBJ1-2	TGTGCCAGCTCACCACCGGGGTCAGGAGGGCGGTATGGCTACACCTTC	CASSPPGSGGRYGYTF
13	TRBV30	TRBD2	-	TRBJ2-7	TGTGCCTGGACTCCCGGGACTAGCTACGAGCAGTACTTC	CAWTPGTSYEQYF
14	TRBV6-2/TRBV6-3	-	many	TRBJ1-6	TGTGCCAGCAGTTACTCTTCGGGTTCCTCACCCCTCCACTTT	CASSYSSGSSPLHF
14	TRBV7-9	TRBD1	few	TRBJ1-6	TGTGCCAGCAGCTGGGACAGAGAAAATTCACCCCTCCACTTT	CASSWDRENSPLHF
14	TRBV2	TRBD1	-	TRBJ1-3	TGTGCCACCATGGGCGGAGACAGGGCGAACACCATATATTTT	CATMGGDRANTIYF
17	TRBV21-1	-	-	TRBJ1-6	TGTGCCAGCAGCAAAACGGGATTTAGGGAGGATAATTCACCCCTCCACTTT	CASSKTGFREDNSPLHF
18	TRBV27	-	-	TRBJ2-2	TGTGCCAGCAGTCAACTAACAACCGGGACTTTTGGGCACGGGGAGCTGTTTTTT	CASSQLTTGTFGHGELFF